The 21 T cell receptor beta chains listed next were all sequenced from one sample in a study of vaccination effects on CD4 cells after COVID-19. Antigen specificity for these receptors is unknown. In the ViraFEST assay, antigen-specific CD4+ clonotypes were identified by expansion after peptide-pool stimulation. Following a roughly 9-day culture, CD4+ T cells were purified. The assay was immunoSEQ multiplex PCR, and TCRdb's table has in-frame clones only and misses some. Altogether about 54,000 clones are present, around 80% being singletons, with the ten largest covering 2.4%. The sample here was CD4+ T cells from PBMCs cultured with HCoV-229E spike peptides, taken before COVID-19 vaccination. All receptors come from a human donor who received a COVID-19 vaccine.

The chain carries TRBV11-1 and TRBJ2-7; D is unresolved. V lost 1 base and J lost 3, with 10 bases in between. The CDR3 totals 14 residues. Per the germline V gene, CDR1 is SGHAT and CDR2 is FQDESV (reference sequence). The CDR3 sequence is CASSLGPLYYEQYV. CDR3 nucleotides: TGTGCCAGCAGCTTAGGACCGCTCTACTACGAGCAGTACGTC.

CDR3 in DNA: TGTGCCACCAGCAAGGCGTTTGGCGAGCAGTACGTC. Amino acid sequence: CATSKAFGEQYV. The genes are TRBV15 and TRBJ2-7; D uncertain. V lost 4 bases and J lost 6, with 10 bases in between. The CDR3 length is 12 residues. Germline CDR1 LNHNV, CDR2 YYDKDF (reference sequence).

The chain couples TRBV4-3 to TRBJ1-5; D not resolved. CDR3 length: 15 residues. The ends were cut back, 0 bases at V and 5 bases at J, with 11 bases in the middle. Germline loops: CDR1 LGHNA, CDR2 YSLEER. The CDR3 spells CASSQDWANYQPQHF. CDR3 sequence (DNA): TGCGCCAGCAGCCAAGATTGGGCAAACTATCAGCCCCAGCATTTT.

The chain joins TRBV6-5 to TRBJ1-1; TRBD1 is a possible D gene (5 bases). The CDR3 runs to 16 residues. V was clipped by 2 bases and J by 7 bases, with 20 bases between them. Per germline, CDR1 MNHEY and CDR2 SVGAGI. CDR3 protein: CASSYQIFRAGGEAFF. CDR3 DNA sequence: TGTGCCAGCAGTTACCAAATTTTCAGGGCAGGAGGTGAAGCTTTCTTT.

This clone has just a few counts. This chain joins TRBV6-1 and TRBJ1-2; possible D gene TRBD1, 6 bases. This CDR3 spans 17 amino acids. The germline V and J ends were trimmed by 2 bases and 8 bases, with 24 bases remaining between them. Germline V lookup: CDR1 MNHNS, CDR2 SASEGT. CDR3 protein: CASSERWWGHQKEGYTF. CDR3 nucleotide sequence: TGTGCCAGCAGTGAAAGGTGGTGGGGACACCAAAAGGAGGGCTACACCTTC.

V gene TRBV28 combines with J gene TRBJ2-1, with 7 bases lining up with TRBD2. Per the germline V gene, CDR1 is MDHEN and CDR2 is SYDVKM. V lost 3 bases to trimming and J lost 1 base; unmatched junction nucleotides: 3. The CDR3 is 15 amino acids. CDR3 sequence: CASSFWGGSYNEQFF. In nucleotides, the CDR3 is TGTGCCAGCAGTTTTTGGGGAGGGTCCTACAATGAGCAGTTCTTC.

J is TRBJ2-2 and V is TRBV27; 9 positions match TRBD1. V dropped 0 bases and J dropped 6; count of bases not matched to a gene: 14. The germline V gene has CDR1 MNHEY and CDR2 SMNVEV (reference sequence). CDR3 length: 19 residues. Here the CDR3 DNA reads TGTGCCAGCAGTTTATCCAATCAACCGGGACAGGGATCTGCCGGGGAGCTGTTTTTT. This sequence encodes CASSLSNQPGQGSAGELFF.

The rearrangement links TRBV30 to TRBJ1-3; a weak D match, TRBD1 (5 bases). Germline CDR1 is GTSNPN and CDR2 is SVGIG (reference sequence). There are 15 residues in the CDR3. V was shortened by 2 bases and J by 0 bases, with 11 bases between the two germline ends. The CDR3: CAWSLGVSSGNTIYF. The CDR3 nucleotides are TGTGCCTGGAGTCTAGGGGTGAGCTCTGGAAACACCATATATTTT.

The gene calls are TRBV2 and TRBJ2-1; a possible D gene is TRBD1 (6 bases). CDR3 length: 13 residues. V was clipped by 4 bases and J by 6 bases, with 10 bases between them. CDR1 and CDR2 from the germline V gene are SNHLY and FYNNEI. The CDR3, as DNA: TGTGCCAGCAGTGGGACAGCTATCAATGAGCAGTTCTTC. Translating gives CASSGTAINEQFF.

This chain connects TRBV30 to TRBJ2-7, with D possibly TRBD1 on 6 matching bases. The CDR3 loop spans 14 amino acids. Per the germline V gene, CDR1 is GTSNPN and CDR2 is SVGIG (reference sequence). Trimming stripped 2 bases from V and 0 bases from J, with 11 bases between. The chain's CDR3 is CAWSYGGASYEQYV. In nucleotides, the CDR3 is TGTGCCTGGAGTTATGGGGGCGCCTCCTACGAGCAGTACGTC.

J is TRBJ1-1 and V is TRBV6-5, with D possibly being TRBD1 (5 bases). This CDR3 region has 15 residues. V lost 4 bases and J 0 bases, leaving 12 bases between the germline ends. CDR1 is MNHEY and CDR2 is SVGAGI in the germline V gene. Here the CDR3 reads CASSFSTAMNTEAFF. The CDR3 DNA follows: TGTGCCAGCAGTTTTTCGACAGCCATGAACACTGAAGCTTTCTTT.

The rearrangement joins TRBV30 to TRBJ1-3, with D maybe TRBD1 (6 bases). Germline V gene sequence: CDR1 GTSNPN, CDR2 SVGIG (reference sequence). Trimming pared 3 bases from V and 0 bases from J, leaving 21 bases between. The CDR3 spans 18 residues. The DNA of the CDR3 is TGTGCCTGGAGAACCGACTTTCCGACAGGTAGCTCTGGAAACACCATATATTTT. It specifies CAWRTDFPTGSSGNTIYF. The complete variable domain, with remaining parts taken from reference TRBV30 and TRBJ1-3, reads SQTIHQWPATLVQPVGSPLSLECTVEGTSNPNLYWYRQAAGRGLQLLFYSVGIGQISSEVPQNLSASRPQDRQFILSSKKLLLSDSGFYLCAWRTDFPTGSSGNTIYFGEGSWLTVV.

This clone was seen only a few times. CDR3 in amino acids: CASSRQGADTNTGELFF. DNA for the CDR3: TGTGCCAGTAGCAGACAGGGGGCTGACACGAACACCGGGGAGCTGTTTTTT. The genes are TRBV19 and TRBJ2-2, with 10 bases identical to TRBD1. Losses at the gene ends were 6 bases for V and 0 bases for J; bases not matched to a gene: 7. CDR1 and CDR2 from the germline V gene are LNHDA and SQIVND (reference sequence). This CDR3 contains 17 residues.

The table lists this clone with a count of one. The V gene is TRBV5-1, the J gene TRBJ1-2; TRBD1 might be the D (6 bases). Germline-derived CDR1 and CDR2 are SGHRS and YFSETQ. V was clipped by 4 bases and J by 2 bases, with 24 bases between them. The CDR3 is 18 amino acids. The CDR3 is CASSPGLGGDPFNYGYTF. The DNA of the CDR3 is TGCGCCAGCAGCCCGGGCCTGGGGGGCGATCCCTTCAACTATGGCTACACCTTC.

This clone was found once. This chain connects TRBV5-5 to TRBJ2-5; possibly TRBD1 or TRBD2 for D (5 bases each). Germline V gene data show CDR1 as SGHKS and CDR2 as YYEKEE (reference sequence). V gave up 0 bases and J gave up 4 bases, with 7 bases separating them. This CDR3 has 13 residues. This CDR3 is CASSLVGAETQYF. Written as DNA, the CDR3 is TGTGCCAGCAGCTTGGTCGGGGCAGAGACCCAGTACTTC.

The chain carries TRBV6-2 or TRBV6-3 and TRBJ2-4; possibly TRBD1 for D (6 bases). V lost 1 base and J lost 8, with 9 bases in between. The CDR3 length is 13 residues. Germline CDR1 MNHEY, CDR2 SVGEGT. CDR3 sequence (DNA): TGTGCCAGCAGTTACTGGGGGCTGGACATTCAGTACTTC. It yields the protein CASSYWGLDIQYF.

J is TRBJ1-3 and V is TRBV6-6; D unclear. Germline V lookup: CDR1 MNHNY, CDR2 SVGAGI (reference sequence). V gave up 6 bases and J gave up 0 bases, with 15 bases separating them. The CDR3 sequence is 16 residues long. CDR3 coding DNA: TGTGCCAGCAGCAACCTTTACTCGAGCTCTGGAAACACCATATATTTT. Its protein product is CASSNLYSSSGNTIYF.

This clone was counted once. The chain combines TRBV5-1 with TRBJ1-6, with D tentatively TRBD1 (5 bases). CDR3 length: 15 amino acids. Germline V lookup: CDR1 SGHRS, CDR2 YFSETQ. V gave up 0 bases and J gave up 6 bases, with 10 bases separating them. CDR3 residues: CASSLVAGSNSPLHF. The CDR3 DNA sequence: TGCGCCAGCAGCTTGGTGGCAGGGAGTAATTCACCCCTCCACTTT.

The chain carries TRBV15 and TRBJ2-5; D gene uncertain. The CDR3 contains 14 residues. Germline CDR1 and CDR2: LNHNV and YYDKDF (reference sequence). Trimming left V 0 bases short and J 5 bases short, with 10 bases between. CDR3 nucleotides: TGTGCCACCAGCAGAGACGCGGCTCCTGAGACCCAGTACTTC. This codes for CATSRDAAPETQYF. The full variable domain, with the rest looked up from reference TRBV15 and TRBJ2-5, is DAMVIQNPRYQVTQFGKPVTLSCSQTLNHNVMYWYQQKSSQAPKLLFHYYDKDFNNEADTPDNFQSRRPNTSFCFLDIRSPGLGDTAMYLCATSRDAAPETQYFGPGTRLLVL.

The chain couples TRBV28 to TRBJ1-1; D not resolved. The ends were cut back, 4 bases at V and 9 bases at J, with 12 bases in the middle. Germline lookup yields CDR1 MDHEN and CDR2 SYDVKM. The CDR3 is 12 amino acids. CDR3 DNA: TGTGCCAGCAGTTCGAGCGGAGGGAAAGCTTTCTTT. Protein sequence: CASSSSGGKAFF.

The J gene is TRBJ1-2, the V gene TRBV13, with D possibly being TRBD1 (5 bases). The CDR3 is 15 amino acids. The germline gives CDR1 PRHDT, CDR2 FYEKMQ (reference sequence). V shed 3 bases and J shed 5 bases, with 16 bases lying between them. The CDR3 sequence is CASSFGGASGYGYTF. The DNA for the CDR3 is TGTGCCAGCAGCTTCGGAGGGGCGTCAGGATATGGCTACACCTTC.